This T cell receptor beta chain was recorded in a study of blood T cell repertoires in COVID-19. Original processing notes: Amplification of reference gene primers was used by the study to estimate nucleated cell counts. Method: immunoSEQ multiplex PCR; TCRdb's copy keeps in-frame clones and lacks some. V and J calls and clone size are copied from that table; D and trimming were computed from the DNA. The sample carries some 220,000 clones, roughly 85% recorded once. The CDR3 runs to 16 residues. The sequencing input was peripheral blood. The V gene is TRBV7-5, the J gene TRBJ2-7; the table names TRBD2, a call not compared with the DNA. TRBV7-5 constitutes a pseudogene. The TCR originated in a man aged 45-65 years who had recovered from COVID-19. The CDR3 sequence: CARSTQLAGGPYEQYF. In DNA form, the CDR3 reads TGTGCCAGAAGCACGCAACTAGCGGGAGGCCCCTACGAGCAGTACTTC.